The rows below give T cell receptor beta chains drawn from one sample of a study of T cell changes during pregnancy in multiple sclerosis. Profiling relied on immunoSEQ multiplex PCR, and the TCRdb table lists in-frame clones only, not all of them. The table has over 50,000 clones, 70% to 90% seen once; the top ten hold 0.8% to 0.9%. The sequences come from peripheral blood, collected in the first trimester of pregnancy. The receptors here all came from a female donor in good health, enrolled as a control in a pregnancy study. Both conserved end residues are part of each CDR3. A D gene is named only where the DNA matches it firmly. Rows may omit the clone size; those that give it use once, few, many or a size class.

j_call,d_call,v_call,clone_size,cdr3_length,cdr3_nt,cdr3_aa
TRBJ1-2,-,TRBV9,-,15,TGTGCCAGCAGCGTAGCCGGGGGGCAGGGCTATGGCTACACCTTC,CASSVAGGQGYGYTF
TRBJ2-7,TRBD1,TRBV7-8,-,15,TGTGCCAGCAGCTTAGGAGGGACAGGGACCTACGAGCAGTACTTC,CASSLGGTGTYEQYF
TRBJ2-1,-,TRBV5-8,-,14,TGTGCCAGCAGCTTGGAAGATGGCTTCAATGAGCAGTTCTTC,CASSLEDGFNEQFF
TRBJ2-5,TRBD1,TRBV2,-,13,TGTGCCAGCAGTGCCGGGACAGGGGCCCTTCAGTACTTC,CASSAGTGALQYF
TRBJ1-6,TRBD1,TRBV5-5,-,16,TGTGCCAGCAGCTCCAGTCGGACAGGGGGTAATTCACCCCTCCACTTT,CASSSSRTGGNSPLHF
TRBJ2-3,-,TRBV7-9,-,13,TGTGCCAGCAGCTCCCTGGGCTCAGATACGCAGTATTTT,CASSSLGSDTQYF
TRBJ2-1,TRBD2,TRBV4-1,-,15,TGCGCCAGCAGCCTACTAGCGGGGGAGCGCGGGGAGCAGTTCTTC,CASSLLAGERGEQFF
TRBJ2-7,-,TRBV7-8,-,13,TGTGCCAGCAGCACCTACAGGGAGTCCGAGCAGTACTTC,CASSTYRESEQYF
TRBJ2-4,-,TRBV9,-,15,TGTGCCAGCAGCGTGGGTCTCAGGGGAAAAAACATTCAGTACTTC,CASSVGLRGKNIQYF
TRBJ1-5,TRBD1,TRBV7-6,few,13,TGTGCCAGCAGCTTACAGGGGGCTCAGCCCCAGCATTTT,CASSLQGAQPQHF
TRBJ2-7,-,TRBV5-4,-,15,TGTGCCAGCAGACAGTACACAGAGATCTCCTACGAGCAGTACTTC,CASRQYTEISYEQYF
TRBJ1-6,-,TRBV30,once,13,TGTGCCTGGAGTGGTCGGTATAATTCACCCCTCCACTTT,CAWSGRYNSPLHF
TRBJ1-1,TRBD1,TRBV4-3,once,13,TGCGCCAGCAGGGGACAGGGGAACACTGAAGCTTTCTTT,CASRGQGNTEAFF
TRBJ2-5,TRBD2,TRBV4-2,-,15,TGTGCCAGCAGCCGTTTGCGGGGGGACGAAGAGACCCAGTACTTC,CASSRLRGDEETQYF
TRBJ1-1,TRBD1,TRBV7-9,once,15,TGTGCCAGCAGCTCCCAGGGGGGTAATCCTTCTGAAGCTTTCTTT,CASSSQGGNPSEAFF
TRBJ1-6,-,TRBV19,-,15,TGTGCCAGTACCGCGGGACGGGCGAATAATTCACCCCTCCACTTT,CASTAGRANNSPLHF
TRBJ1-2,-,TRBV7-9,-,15,TGTGCCAGCAGCTTATCTTCGGCGGGGAATCATGGCTACACCTTC,CASSLSSAGNHGYTF
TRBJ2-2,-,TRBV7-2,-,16,TGTGCCAGCAGCTCCCTGGATAGCGGGAACACCGGGGAGCTGTTTTTT,CASSSLDSGNTGELFF
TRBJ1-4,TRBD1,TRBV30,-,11,TGTGCCTGGAGTGTACAGGGGAAACTGTTTTTT,CAWSVQGKLFF
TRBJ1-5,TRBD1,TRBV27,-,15,TGTGCCAGCAGTTTAACCCGAACAGGGGTCCAGCCCCAGCATTTT,CASSLTRTGVQPQHF
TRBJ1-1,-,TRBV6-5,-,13,TGTGCCAGCAGCCAAGGGAGGAACACTGAAGCTTTCTTT,CASSQGRNTEAFF
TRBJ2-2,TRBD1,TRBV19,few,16,TGTGCCAGTAGTAGGGGACAGGGACGTTTTAACGGGGAGCTGTTTTTT,CASSRGQGRFNGELFF
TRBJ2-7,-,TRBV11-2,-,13,TGTGCCAGCAGCTTAGAACCGGGGTACGAGCAGTACTTC,CASSLEPGYEQYF
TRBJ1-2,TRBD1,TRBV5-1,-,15,TGCGCCAGCAGCTTGGCCCGGGACAGGGAATATGGCTACACCTTC,CASSLARDREYGYTF
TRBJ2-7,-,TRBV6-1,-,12,TGTGCCAGCAAGAACAGGGTGGGCGAGCAGTACTTC,CASKNRVGEQYF
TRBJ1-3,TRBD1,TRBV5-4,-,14,TGTGCCAGCAGCCCCAGGGGGAGCAGAAACACCATATATTTT,CASSPRGSRNTIYF
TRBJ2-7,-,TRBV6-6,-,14,TGTGCCAGCAGTTACTCGCGGGGTCCCTACGAGCAGTACTTC,CASSYSRGPYEQYF
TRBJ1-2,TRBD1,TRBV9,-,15,TGTGCCAGCAGCGGAAGACAGGGAGCGATCTATGGCTACACCTTC,CASSGRQGAIYGYTF
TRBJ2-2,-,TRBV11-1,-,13,TGTGCCAGCAGCTTCTCGAACACCGGGGAGCTGTTTTTT,CASSFSNTGELFF
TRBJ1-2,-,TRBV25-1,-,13,TGTGCCAGCAGTAAGCAGGGCTACTATGGCTACACCTTC,CASSKQGYYGYTF
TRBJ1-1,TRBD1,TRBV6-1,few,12,TGTGCCAGCAGTAGAACAGGGGGGGAAGCTTTCTTT,CASSRTGGEAFF
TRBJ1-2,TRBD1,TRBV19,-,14,TGTGCCAGTAGTATAGATGGGCCAGGGGGAGGCTACACCTTC,CASSIDGPGGGYTF
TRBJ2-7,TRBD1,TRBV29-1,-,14,TGCAGCGTTGAAAGCACAGGGGGCCCCTACGAGCAGTACTTC,CSVESTGGPYEQYF
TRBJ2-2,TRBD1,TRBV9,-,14,TGTGCCAGCAGCCCGAGACAGGGTACCGGGGAGCTGTTTTTT,CASSPRQGTGELFF
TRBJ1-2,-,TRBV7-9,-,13,TGTGCCAGCAGCTTAGCGGGGGGGGATGGCTACACCTTC,CASSLAGGDGYTF
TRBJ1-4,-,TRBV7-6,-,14,TGTGCCAGCAGCTTGGGAGCAGCTAATGAAAAACTGTTTTTT,CASSLGAANEKLFF
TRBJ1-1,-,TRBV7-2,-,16,TGTGCCAGCAGCTTATATTGGGAAGGCGGAGGGTCTGAAGCTTTCTTT,CASSLYWEGGGSEAFF
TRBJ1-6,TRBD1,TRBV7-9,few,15,TGTGCCAGCAGCTTACGGACAGGGCAAGGATCACCCCTCCACTTT,CASSLRTGQGSPLHF
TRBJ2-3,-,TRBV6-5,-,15,TGTGCCAGCAGTTCGGGGGGCGCCTACTTAGATACGCAGTATTTT,CASSSGGAYLDTQYF
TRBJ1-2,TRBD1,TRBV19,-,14,TGTGCCAGTCAACTGGACAGGACTAACTATGGCTACACCTTC,CASQLDRTNYGYTF
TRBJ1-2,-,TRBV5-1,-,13,TGCGCCAGCAGCCCCGACGCAGGCTATGGCTACACCTTC,CASSPDAGYGYTF
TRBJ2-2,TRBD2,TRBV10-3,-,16,TGTGCCATCAGTGAGGTGATAGCGGGGAGGACCGGGGAGCTGTTTTTT,CAISEVIAGRTGELFF
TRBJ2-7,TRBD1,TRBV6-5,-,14,TGTGCCAGCAGTTCTGCAGGGACAGTTTACGAGCAGTACTTC,CASSSAGTVYEQYF
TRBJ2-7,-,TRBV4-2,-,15,TGTGCCAGCAGCCAAGAGTCGGGGTGGGACTACGAGCAGTACTTC,CASSQESGWDYEQYF